One and the same sample provided the 5 T cell receptor beta chains below, sequenced in a study of T-cell memory formation after mild COVID-19. TCRdb re-analysed the 5' RACE reads in MiXCR, keeping a single row per CDR3 protein. The sample has some 600,000 distinct CDR3 sequences; 17% are singletons. The sequenced material came from PBMCs or a T cell subset sorted from them (not recorded which). These receptors were collected from an adult woman who had mild COVID-19 (a few samples of this study predate the infection). Cell type and time point are not known.

V gene TRBV18 combines with J gene TRBJ1-6; 7 nucleotides line up with TRBD1. The V gene's germline CDR1 is KGHSH and CDR2 LQKENI. The trim removed 0 bases at V and 4 bases at J, leaving 3 bases unmatched. This CDR3 is built from 16 residues. This CDR3 is CASSPPDRDYNSPLHF. The CDR3 nucleotides are TGTGCCAGCTCACCACCCGACAGGGATTATAATTCACCCCTCCACTTT.

The chain recombines TRBV12-3 or TRBV12-4 with TRBJ1-1; D not resolved. Trimming took 6 bases from V and 5 from J, leaving 10 bases between them. The CDR3 is 12 residues long. CDR3 residues: CASRSGLTEAFF. The DNA of the CDR3 is TGTGCCAGCAGGTCAGGATTAACTGAAGCTTTCTTT.

The sample holds many counts of this clonotype. The V gene is TRBV5-1, the J gene TRBJ2-5; TRBD1 aligns across 10 bases. With V trimmed by 3 bases and J by 0 bases, 5 bases remained unmatched. The CDR3 loop spans 16 amino acids. Germline lookup yields CDR1 SGHRS and CDR2 YFSETQ. In DNA form, the CDR3 reads TGCGCCAGCAGCTCCCGGGACAGGGGTTACCAAGAGACCCAGTACTTC. Residues: CASSSRDRGYQETQYF.

The chain recombines TRBV4-1 with TRBJ2-4, with D hard to call. This CDR3 has 17 amino acids. The germline gives CDR1 MGHRA, CDR2 YSYEKL. V was trimmed by 5 bases and J by 0 bases, leaving 17 bases between them. CDR3 amino acids: CASSEGVLELAKNIQYF. DNA of the CDR3: TGCGCCAGCAGCGAAGGAGTGTTGGAACTAGCCAAAAACATTCAGTACTTC.

The chain employs TRBV2 and TRBJ2-2; D unresolved. This CDR3 is 12 amino acids long. Germline CDR1 and CDR2: SNHLY and FYNNEI. V was trimmed by 7 bases and J by 1 base, leaving 4 bases between them. As DNA, the CDR3 is TGTGCCAGCAATCTGAACACCGGGGAGCTGTTTTTT. This encodes CASNLNTGELFF.